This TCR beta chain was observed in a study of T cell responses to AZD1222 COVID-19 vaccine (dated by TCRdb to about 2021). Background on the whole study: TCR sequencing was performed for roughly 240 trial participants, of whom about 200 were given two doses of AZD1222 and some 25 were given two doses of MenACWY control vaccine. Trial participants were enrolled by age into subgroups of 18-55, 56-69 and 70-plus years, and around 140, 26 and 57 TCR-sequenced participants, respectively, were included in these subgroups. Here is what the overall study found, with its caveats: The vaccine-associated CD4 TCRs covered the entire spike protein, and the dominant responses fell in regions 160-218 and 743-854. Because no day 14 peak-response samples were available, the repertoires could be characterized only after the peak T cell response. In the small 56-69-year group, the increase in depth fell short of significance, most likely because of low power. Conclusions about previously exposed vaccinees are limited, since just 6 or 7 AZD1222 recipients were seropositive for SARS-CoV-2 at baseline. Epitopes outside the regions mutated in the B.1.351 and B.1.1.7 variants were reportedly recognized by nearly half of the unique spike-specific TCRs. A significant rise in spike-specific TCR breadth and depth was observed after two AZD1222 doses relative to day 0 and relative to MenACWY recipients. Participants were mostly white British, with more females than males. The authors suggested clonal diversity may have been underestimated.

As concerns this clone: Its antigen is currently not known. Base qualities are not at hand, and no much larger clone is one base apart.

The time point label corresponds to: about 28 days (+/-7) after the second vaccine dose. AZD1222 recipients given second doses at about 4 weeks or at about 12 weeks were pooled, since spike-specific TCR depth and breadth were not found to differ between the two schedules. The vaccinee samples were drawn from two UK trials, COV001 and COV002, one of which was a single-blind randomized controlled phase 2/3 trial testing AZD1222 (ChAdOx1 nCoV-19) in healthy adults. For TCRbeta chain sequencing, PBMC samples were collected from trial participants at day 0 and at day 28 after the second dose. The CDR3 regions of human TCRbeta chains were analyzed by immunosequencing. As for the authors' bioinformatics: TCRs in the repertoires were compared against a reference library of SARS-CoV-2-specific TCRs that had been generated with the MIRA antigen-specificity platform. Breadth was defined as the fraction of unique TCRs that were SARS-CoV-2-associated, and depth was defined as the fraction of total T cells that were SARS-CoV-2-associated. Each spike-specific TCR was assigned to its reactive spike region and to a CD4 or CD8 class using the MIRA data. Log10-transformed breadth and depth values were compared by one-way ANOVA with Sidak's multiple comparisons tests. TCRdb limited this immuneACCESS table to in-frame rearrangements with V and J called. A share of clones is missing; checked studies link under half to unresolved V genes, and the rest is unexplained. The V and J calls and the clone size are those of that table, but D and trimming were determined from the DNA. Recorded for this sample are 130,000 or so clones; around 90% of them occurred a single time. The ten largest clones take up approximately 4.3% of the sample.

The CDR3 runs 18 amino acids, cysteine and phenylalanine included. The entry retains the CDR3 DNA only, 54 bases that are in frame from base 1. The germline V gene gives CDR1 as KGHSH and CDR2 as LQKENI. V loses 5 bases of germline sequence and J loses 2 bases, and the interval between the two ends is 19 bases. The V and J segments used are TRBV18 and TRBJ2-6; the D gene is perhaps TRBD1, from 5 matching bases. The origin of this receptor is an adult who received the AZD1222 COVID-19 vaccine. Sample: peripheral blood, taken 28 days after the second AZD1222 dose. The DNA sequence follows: TGTGCCAGCTCAGTCACCTCAGGCCAGGGTGCTGGGGCCAACGTCCTGACTTTC. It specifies CASSVTSGQGAGANVLTF.